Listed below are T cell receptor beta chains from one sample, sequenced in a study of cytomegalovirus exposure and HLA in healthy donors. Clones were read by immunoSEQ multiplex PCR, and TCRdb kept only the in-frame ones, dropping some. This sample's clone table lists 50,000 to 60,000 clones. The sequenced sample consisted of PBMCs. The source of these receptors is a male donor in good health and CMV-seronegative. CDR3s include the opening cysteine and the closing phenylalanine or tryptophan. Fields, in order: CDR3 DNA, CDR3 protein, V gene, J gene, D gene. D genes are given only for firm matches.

DNA: TGTGCCTGGAGTCGGGGAGATACGCAGTATTTT; CDR3: CAWSRGDTQYF; V: TRBV30; J: TRBJ2-3; D: .
DNA: TGTGCCAGTAGTATGGGTACGGGGCGGGGAGGCACCGGGGAGCTGTTTTTT; CDR3: CASSMGTGRGGTGELFF; V: TRBV19; J: TRBJ2-2; D: .
DNA: TGCGCCAGCAGCTTGGGGAGGGAAGGAAACACCATATATTTT; CDR3: CASSLGREGNTIYF; V: TRBV5-1; J: TRBJ1-3; D: .
DNA: TGTGCCAGCAGTCAAACAGGGGCGGGGGAAAAACTGTTTTTT; CDR3: CASSQTGAGEKLFF; V: TRBV28; J: TRBJ1-4; D: TRBD1
DNA: TGTGCCAGCAGCCCCCGACAGCACAATGGGCAGTTCTTC; CDR3: CASSPRQHNGQFF; V: TRBV4-2; J: TRBJ2-1; D: .
DNA: TGTGCCAGCAGCGCACGGACAGGGGGCACCGACAATGAGCAGTTCTTC; CDR3: CASSARTGGTDNEQFF; V: TRBV7-9; J: TRBJ2-1; D: TRBD1
DNA: TGTGCCAGCAGCCTAGGACAGGTAGCCTCCTCTGGGGCCAACGTCCTGACTTTC; CDR3: CASSLGQVASSGANVLTF; V: TRBV11-2; J: TRBJ2-6; D: TRBD1
DNA: TGTGCCAGCTCACCACCGGCGCAGGGTCCCTACGAGCAGTACTTC; CDR3: CASSPPAQGPYEQYF; V: TRBV18; J: TRBJ2-7; D: .
DNA: TGTGCCTGGAGTGGGGAGGGGTCGCCCTACGAGCAGTACTTC; CDR3: CAWSGEGSPYEQYF; V: TRBV30; J: TRBJ2-7; D: TRBD2
DNA: TGTGCCAGCAGTTTCACAAGCGGGGGTTACGAGCAGTACTTC; CDR3: CASSFTSGGYEQYF; V: TRBV27; J: TRBJ2-7; D: TRBD2
DNA: TGTGCCTGGAGTCGGGGGGGCCGCAATGAGCAGTTCTTC; CDR3: CAWSRGGRNEQFF; V: TRBV30; J: TRBJ2-1; D: TRBD2
DNA: TGTGCCAGCAGCTTATTAGCGGGACTCAATGAGCAGTTCTTC; CDR3: CASSLLAGLNEQFF; V: TRBV7-2; J: TRBJ2-1; D: TRBD2
DNA: TGTGCCAGCAGTGAATTGCGAGGCTTGGGGGGGGCGTCCTACAATGAGCAGTTCTTC; CDR3: CASSELRGLGGASYNEQFF; V: TRBV6-1; J: TRBJ2-1; D: .
DNA: TGCAGCGTTGAAGGGACAGGGGGCGAATCCACAGATACGCAGTATTTT; CDR3: CSVEGTGGESTDTQYF; V: TRBV29-1; J: TRBJ2-3; D: TRBD1
DNA: TGTGCCTCAGTTCCCGGGACTAGCGGGGACGAGCAGTACTTC; CDR3: CASVPGTSGDEQYF; V: TRBV30; J: TRBJ2-7; D: TRBD2
DNA: TGTGCCAGCAGCCAGACTAGTCAAACGCAGTATTTT; CDR3: CASSQTSQTQYF; V: TRBV7-9; J: TRBJ2-3; D: .
DNA: TGCAGCGTTGGAGATAAGTGGGACAGCATGAACACTGAAGCTTTCTTT; CDR3: CSVGDKWDSMNTEAFF; V: TRBV29-1; J: TRBJ1-1; D: TRBD1
DNA: TGTGCCAGTAGTGCACAGGGCCTCGCCTACGAGCAGTACTTC; CDR3: CASSAQGLAYEQYF; V: TRBV19; J: TRBJ2-7; D: .
DNA: TGTGCCAGCATAGGACAGGCTTATAATTCACCCCTCCACTTT; CDR3: CASIGQAYNSPLHF; V: TRBV28; J: TRBJ1-6; D: TRBD1
DNA: TGTGCCAGCAGGCCCCGAGAGGGGGCCCTTTCCGGGGAGCTGTTTTTT; CDR3: CASRPREGALSGELFF; V: TRBV11-2; J: TRBJ2-2; D: TRBD1
DNA: TGTGCCAGCAGCCCCCTAGCGGCTGACAATGAGCAGTTCTTC; CDR3: CASSPLAADNEQFF; V: TRBV7-3; J: TRBJ2-1; D: TRBD2
DNA: TGTGCCACCACCCGGGGGGGGACACAAGAGAACCAGTACTTC; CDR3: CATTRGGTQENQYF; V: TRBV7-2; J: TRBJ2-5; D: TRBD2
DNA: TGTGCCAGCAGGGCCGGGGGATACAATGAGCAGTTCTTC; CDR3: CASRAGGYNEQFF; V: TRBV5-6; J: TRBJ2-1; D: .
DNA: TGTGCCTGGAGTGATTACAGGGGGCGCGCAGATACGCAGTATTTT; CDR3: CAWSDYRGRADTQYF; V: TRBV30; J: TRBJ2-3; D: TRBD1
DNA: TGTGCCAGCAGCCCAGGGGTGGGCTACACCTTC; CDR3: CASSPGVGYTF; V: TRBV11-1; J: TRBJ1-2; D: .
DNA: TGTGCCAGCAGTGACACGGGTCGTAGTGAAAAACTGTTTTTT; CDR3: CASSDTGRSEKLFF; V: TRBV2; J: TRBJ1-4; D: .
DNA: TGTGCCAGCAGTGAGACTAGCGTCTACGAGCAGTACTTC; CDR3: CASSETSVYEQYF; V: TRBV6-6; J: TRBJ2-7; D: TRBD2
DNA: TGTGCCAGCAGCTTGTCCGAGACTTTGGGTGATGGCTACACCTTC; CDR3: CASSLSETLGDGYTF; V: TRBV5-4; J: TRBJ1-2; D: .
DNA: TGCGCCAGCAGCCTTCGCACCGGGGACGAGCAGTACTTC; CDR3: CASSLRTGDEQYF; V: TRBV4-1; J: TRBJ2-7; D: .
DNA: TGTGCCAGCAGCCCCGAAACAGCCTACGAGCAGTACTTC; CDR3: CASSPETAYEQYF; V: TRBV7-2; J: TRBJ2-7; D: .
DNA: TGTGCCAGCAGCTTCTCCCCCTCTGGAAACACCATATATTTT; CDR3: CASSFSPSGNTIYF; V: TRBV5-6; J: TRBJ1-3; D: .
DNA: TGTGCCACCAGCAGAGACTCAGTTATGAACACTGAAGCTTTCTTT; CDR3: CATSRDSVMNTEAFF; V: TRBV15; J: TRBJ1-1; D: .
DNA: TGTGCCAGCAGTCGGGGGGGCGATTATGGTGGCTACACCTTC; CDR3: CASSRGGDYGGYTF; V: TRBV28; J: TRBJ1-2; D: .
DNA: TGCGCCAGCAGCCAAGATGGACAGGAGAATGAGCAGTTCTTC; CDR3: CASSQDGQENEQFF; V: TRBV4-1; J: TRBJ2-1; D: TRBD1
DNA: TGTGACAGCTCACCACGCAGGAATGAAAAACTGTTTTTT; CDR3: CDSSPRRNEKLFF; V: TRBV18; J: TRBJ1-4; D: .
DNA: TGTGCCAGCAGTTTTCGGACTGTCGTCGACGAGCAGTACTTC; CDR3: CASSFRTVVDEQYF; V: TRBV28; J: TRBJ2-7; D: .
DNA: TGTGCCAGCTCACCTGGACAGTTGGGCACCGGGGAGCTGTTTTTT; CDR3: CASSPGQLGTGELFF; V: TRBV18; J: TRBJ2-2; D: .
DNA: TGTGCCAGCAGTGAAGAGCGTGGCTACACCTTC; CDR3: CASSEERGYTF; V: TRBV2; J: TRBJ1-2; D: .
DNA: TGCAGTGCCTTAGCCTCCGGAGGCTACACCTTC; CDR3: CSALASGGYTF; V: TRBV20-1; J: TRBJ1-2; D: .
DNA: TGTGCCAGCAGTTCAGGGGGCGAGCAGTACTTC; CDR3: CASSSGGEQYF; V: TRBV28; J: TRBJ2-7; D: TRBD1
DNA: TGTGCCAGCAGCCCACGACCGGGTGGAGAGCAGTACTTC; CDR3: CASSPRPGGEQYF; V: TRBV7-9; J: TRBJ2-7; D: .
DNA: TGTGCCAGCAGCGTAGCTGGAGGACTAGCGGCCACAGATACGCAGTATTTT; CDR3: CASSVAGGLAATDTQYF; V: TRBV9; J: TRBJ2-3; D: TRBD2
DNA: TGTGCCAGCAGTTTTGATCGGGGGGCTGTAAGTTCACCCCTCCACTTT; CDR3: CASSFDRGAVSSPLHF; V: TRBV28; J: TRBJ1-6; D: .